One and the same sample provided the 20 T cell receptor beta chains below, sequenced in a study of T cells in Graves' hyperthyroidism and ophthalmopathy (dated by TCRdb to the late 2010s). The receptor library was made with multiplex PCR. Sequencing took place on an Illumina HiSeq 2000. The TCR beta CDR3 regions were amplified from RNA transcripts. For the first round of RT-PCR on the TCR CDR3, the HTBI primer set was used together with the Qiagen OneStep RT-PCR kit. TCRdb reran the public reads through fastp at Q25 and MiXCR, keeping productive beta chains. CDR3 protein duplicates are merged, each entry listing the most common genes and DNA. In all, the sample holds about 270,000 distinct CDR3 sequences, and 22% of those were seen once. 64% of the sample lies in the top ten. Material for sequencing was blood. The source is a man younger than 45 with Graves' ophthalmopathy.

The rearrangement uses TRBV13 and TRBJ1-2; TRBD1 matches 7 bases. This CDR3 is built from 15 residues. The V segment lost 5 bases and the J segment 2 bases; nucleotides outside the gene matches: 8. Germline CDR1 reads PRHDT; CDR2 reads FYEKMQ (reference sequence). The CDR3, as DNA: TGTGCCAGCAGCCCGAAAGACAGGGCCAACTATGGCTACACCTTC. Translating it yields CASSPKDRANYGYTF.

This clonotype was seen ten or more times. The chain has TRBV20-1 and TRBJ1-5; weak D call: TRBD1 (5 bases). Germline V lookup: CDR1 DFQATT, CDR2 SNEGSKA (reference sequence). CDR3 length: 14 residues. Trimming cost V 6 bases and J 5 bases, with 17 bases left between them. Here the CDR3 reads CSALYAGGDQPQHF. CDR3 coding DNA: TGCAGTGCCCTTTACGCCGGGGGGGATCAGCCCCAGCATTTT.

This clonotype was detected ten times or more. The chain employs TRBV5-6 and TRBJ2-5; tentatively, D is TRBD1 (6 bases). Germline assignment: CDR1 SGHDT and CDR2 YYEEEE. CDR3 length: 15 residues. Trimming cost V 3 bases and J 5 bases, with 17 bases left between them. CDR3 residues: CASSSTGFASETQYF. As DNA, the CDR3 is TGTGCCAGCAGCTCTACAGGGTTTGCGAGCGAGACCCAGTACTTC.

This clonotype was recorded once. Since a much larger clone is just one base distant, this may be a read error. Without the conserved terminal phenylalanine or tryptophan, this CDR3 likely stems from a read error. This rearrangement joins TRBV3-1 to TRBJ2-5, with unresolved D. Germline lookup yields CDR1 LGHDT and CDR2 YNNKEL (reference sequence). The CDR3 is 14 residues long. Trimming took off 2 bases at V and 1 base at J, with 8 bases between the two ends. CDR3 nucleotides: TGTGCCAGCAGCCAAACGGCGCTCCAAGAGACCCAGTACCTC. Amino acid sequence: CASSQTALQETQYL.

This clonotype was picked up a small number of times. The CDR3 protein is CASFSGSYNEQFF. CDR3 nucleotides: TGTGCCAGCTTTAGCGGGTCTTACAATGAGCAGTTCTTC. This rearrangement joins TRBV6-2 or TRBV6-3 to TRBJ2-1; 7 nucleotides align to TRBD2. The V and J ends lost 8 bases and 4 bases, in that order; junction bases with no gene match: 5. The CDR3 contains 13 residues. Germline values: CDR1 MNHEY, CDR2 SVGEGT.

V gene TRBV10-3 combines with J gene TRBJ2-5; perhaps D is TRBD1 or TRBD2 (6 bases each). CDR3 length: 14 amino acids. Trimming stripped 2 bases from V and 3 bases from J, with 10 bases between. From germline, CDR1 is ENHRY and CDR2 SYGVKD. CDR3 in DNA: TGTGCCATCAGTGAGAAGGGGGGTGAAGAGACCCAGTACTTC. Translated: CAISEKGGEETQYF.

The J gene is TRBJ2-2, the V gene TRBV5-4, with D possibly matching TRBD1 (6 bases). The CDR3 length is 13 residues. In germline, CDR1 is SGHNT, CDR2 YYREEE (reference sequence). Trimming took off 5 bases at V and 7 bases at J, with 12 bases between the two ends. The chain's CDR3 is CASSPTGIGELFF. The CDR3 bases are TGTGCCAGCAGTCCTACAGGGATCGGGGAGCTGTTTTTT.

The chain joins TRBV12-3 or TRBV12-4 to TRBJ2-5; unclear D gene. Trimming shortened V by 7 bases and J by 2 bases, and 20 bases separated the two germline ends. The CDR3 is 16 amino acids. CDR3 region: CASTLFIGLLQETQYF. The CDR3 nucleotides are TGTGCCAGCACCCTCTTCATCGGGCTCTTACAAGAGACCCAGTACTTC.

CDR3 sequence reads: CAWSGTNAKGETQYF. The CDR3 nucleotides read TGTGCCTGGTCCGGGACAAACGCTAAGGGGGAGACCCAGTACTTC. This chain uses TRBV30 with TRBJ2-5; tentative D call: TRBD1 (6 bases). CDR1 GTSNPN and CDR2 SVGIG come from the germline V gene (reference sequence). V lost 5 bases and J 5 bases, leaving 21 bases between the germline ends. The CDR3 covers 15 residues.

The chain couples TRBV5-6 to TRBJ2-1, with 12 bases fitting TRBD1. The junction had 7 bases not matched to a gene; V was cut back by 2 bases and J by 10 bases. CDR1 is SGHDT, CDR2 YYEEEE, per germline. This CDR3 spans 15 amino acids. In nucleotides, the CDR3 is TGTGCCAGCAGCTTACCGGGACAGGGGGCGGTCGAGCAGTTCTTC. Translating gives CASSLPGQGAVEQFF.

For the CDR3, the DNA is TGCGCCAGCAGAGGCGGGAGTGGGGCAGTCTACGAGCAGTACTTC. Its protein product is CASRGGSGAVYEQYF. The rearrangement links TRBV5-1 to TRBJ2-7, with 7 positions matching TRBD2. V shed 5 bases and J 3 bases; nucleotides not matched to a gene: 11. Germline-derived CDR1 and CDR2 are SGHRS and YFSETQ. The CDR3 has 15 residues.

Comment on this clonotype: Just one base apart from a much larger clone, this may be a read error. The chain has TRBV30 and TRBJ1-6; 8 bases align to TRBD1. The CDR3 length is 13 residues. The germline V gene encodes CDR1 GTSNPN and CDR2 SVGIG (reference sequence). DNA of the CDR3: TGTGTCTGGAGTGGACAGGGAACTTCACCCCTCCACTTT. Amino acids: CVWSGQGTSPLHF.

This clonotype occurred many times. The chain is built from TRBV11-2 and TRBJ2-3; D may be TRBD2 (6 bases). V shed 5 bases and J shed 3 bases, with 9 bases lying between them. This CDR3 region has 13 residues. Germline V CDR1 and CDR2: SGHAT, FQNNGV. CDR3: CASSRDFTDTQYF. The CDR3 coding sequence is TGTGCCAGCAGCCGGGACTTTACAGATACGCAGTATTTT. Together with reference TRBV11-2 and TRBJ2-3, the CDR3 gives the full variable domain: EAGVAQSPRYKIIEKRQSVAFWCNPISGHATLYWYQQILGQGPKLLIQFQNNGVVDDSQLPKDRFSAERLKGVDSTLKIQPAKLEDSAVYLCASSRDFTDTQYFGPGTRLTVL.

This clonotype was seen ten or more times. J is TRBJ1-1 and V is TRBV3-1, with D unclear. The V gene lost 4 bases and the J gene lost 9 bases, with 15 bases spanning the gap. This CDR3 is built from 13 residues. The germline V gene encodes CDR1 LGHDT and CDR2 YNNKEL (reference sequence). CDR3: CASSPPGSSKAFF. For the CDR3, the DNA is TGTGCCAGCAGCCCCCCCGGGTCTTCCAAAGCTTTCTTT.

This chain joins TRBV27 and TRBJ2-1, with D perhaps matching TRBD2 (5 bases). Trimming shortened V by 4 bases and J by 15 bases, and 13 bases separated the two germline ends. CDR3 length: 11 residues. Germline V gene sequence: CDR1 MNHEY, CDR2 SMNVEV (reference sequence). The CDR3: CASSSGNNLFF. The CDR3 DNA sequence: TGTGCCAGCAGTTCGGGAAACAATCTGTTCTTC.

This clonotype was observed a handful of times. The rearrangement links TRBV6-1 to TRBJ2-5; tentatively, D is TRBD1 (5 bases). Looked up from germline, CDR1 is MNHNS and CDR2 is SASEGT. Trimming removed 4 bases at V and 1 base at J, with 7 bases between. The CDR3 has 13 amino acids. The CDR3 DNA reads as TGTGCCAGCAGTGCCAGGGTCCAAGAGACCCAGTACTTC. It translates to CASSARVQETQYF.

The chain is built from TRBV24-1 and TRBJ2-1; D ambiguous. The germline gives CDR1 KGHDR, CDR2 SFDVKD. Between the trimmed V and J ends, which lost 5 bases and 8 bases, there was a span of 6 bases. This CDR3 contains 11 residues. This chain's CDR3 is CATSAGYEQFF. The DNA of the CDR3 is TGTGCCACCAGTGCGGGTTATGAGCAGTTCTTC.

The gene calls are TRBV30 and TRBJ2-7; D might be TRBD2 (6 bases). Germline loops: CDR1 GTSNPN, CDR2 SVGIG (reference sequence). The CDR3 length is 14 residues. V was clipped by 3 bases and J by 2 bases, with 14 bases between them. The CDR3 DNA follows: TGTGCCTGGAGGCCGGGAGTCCCTCCCTACGAGCAGTACTTC. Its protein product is CAWRPGVPPYEQYF. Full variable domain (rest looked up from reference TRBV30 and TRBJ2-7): SQTIHQWPATLVQPVGSPLSLECTVEGTSNPNLYWYRQAAGRGLQLLFYSVGIGQISSEVPQNLSASRPQDRQFILSSKKLLLSDSGFYLCAWRPGVPPYEQYFGPGTRLTVT.

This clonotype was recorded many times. CDR3 residues: CASSFGSGANVLTF. Here the CDR3 DNA reads TGTGCCAGCAGCTTCGGCTCTGGGGCCAACGTCCTGACTTTC. The chain carries TRBV11-1 and TRBJ2-6; no definite D call. Germline values: CDR1 SGHAT, CDR2 FQDESV (reference sequence). The CDR3 is made up of 14 amino acids. Trimming pared 3 bases from V and 0 bases from J, leaving 3 bases between.

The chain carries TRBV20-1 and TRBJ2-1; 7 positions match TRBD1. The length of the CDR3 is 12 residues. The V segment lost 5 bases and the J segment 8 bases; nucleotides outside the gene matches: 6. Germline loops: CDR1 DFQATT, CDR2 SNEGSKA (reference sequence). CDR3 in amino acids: CSAPDRVHEQFF. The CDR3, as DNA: TGCAGTGCTCCTGACAGGGTCCATGAGCAGTTCTTC.